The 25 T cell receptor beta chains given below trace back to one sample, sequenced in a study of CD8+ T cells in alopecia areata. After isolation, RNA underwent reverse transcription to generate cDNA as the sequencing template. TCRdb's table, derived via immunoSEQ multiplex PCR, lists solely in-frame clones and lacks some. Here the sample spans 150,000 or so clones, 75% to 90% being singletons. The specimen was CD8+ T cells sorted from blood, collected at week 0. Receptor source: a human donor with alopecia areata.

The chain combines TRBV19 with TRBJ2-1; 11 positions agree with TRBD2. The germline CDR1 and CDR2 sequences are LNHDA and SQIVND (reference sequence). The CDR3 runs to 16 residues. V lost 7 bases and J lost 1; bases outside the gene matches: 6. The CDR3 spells CASTPTSGSSYNEQFF. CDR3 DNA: TGTGCCAGTACCCCAACTAGCGGGAGTTCCTACAATGAGCAGTTCTTC.

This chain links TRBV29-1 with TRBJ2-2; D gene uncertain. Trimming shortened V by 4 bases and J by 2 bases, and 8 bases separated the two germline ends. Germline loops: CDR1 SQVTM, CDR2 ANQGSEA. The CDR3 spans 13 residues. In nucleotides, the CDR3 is TGCAGCGTTGCAGTGGCTAACACCGGGGAGCTGTTTTTT. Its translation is CSVAVANTGELFF.

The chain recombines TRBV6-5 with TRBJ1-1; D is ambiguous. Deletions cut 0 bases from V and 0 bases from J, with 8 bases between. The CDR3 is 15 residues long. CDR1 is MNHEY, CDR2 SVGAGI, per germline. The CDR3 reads CASSYSLELNTEAFF. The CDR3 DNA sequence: TGTGCCAGCAGTTACTCTCTGGAGCTGAACACTGAAGCTTTCTTT.

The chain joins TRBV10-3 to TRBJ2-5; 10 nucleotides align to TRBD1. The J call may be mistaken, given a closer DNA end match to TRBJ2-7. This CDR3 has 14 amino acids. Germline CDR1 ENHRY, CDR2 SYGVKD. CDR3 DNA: TGTGCCATCAGTGGGGACAGGGGACTCTACGAGCAGTACTTC. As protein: CAISGDRGLYEQYF.

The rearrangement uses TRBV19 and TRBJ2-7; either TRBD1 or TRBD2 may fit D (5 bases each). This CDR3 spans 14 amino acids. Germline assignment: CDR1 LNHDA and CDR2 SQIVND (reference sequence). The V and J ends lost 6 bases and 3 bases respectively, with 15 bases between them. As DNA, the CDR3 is TGTGCCAGTAGCCCGGGACGGTCACACTACGAGCAGTACTTC. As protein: CASSPGRSHYEQYF.

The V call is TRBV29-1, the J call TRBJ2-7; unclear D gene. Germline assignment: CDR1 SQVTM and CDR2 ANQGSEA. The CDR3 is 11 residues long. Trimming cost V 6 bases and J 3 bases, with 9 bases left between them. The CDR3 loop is CSVTENYEQYF. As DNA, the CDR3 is TGCAGCGTAACAGAGAACTACGAGCAGTACTTC.

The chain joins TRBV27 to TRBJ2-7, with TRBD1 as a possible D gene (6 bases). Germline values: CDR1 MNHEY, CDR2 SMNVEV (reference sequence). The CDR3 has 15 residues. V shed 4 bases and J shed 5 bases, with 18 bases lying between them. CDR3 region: CASSSIQGNGDEQYF. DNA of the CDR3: TGTGCCAGCAGTTCAATACAGGGAAATGGGGACGAGCAGTACTTC.

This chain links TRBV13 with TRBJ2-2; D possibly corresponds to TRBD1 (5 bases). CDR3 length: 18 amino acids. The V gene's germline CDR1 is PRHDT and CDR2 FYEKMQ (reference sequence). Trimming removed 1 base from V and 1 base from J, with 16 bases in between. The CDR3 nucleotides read TGTGCCAGCAGCTTAGCCCTACCCGTACAGGAGAACACCGGGGAGCTGTTTTTT. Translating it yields CASSLALPVQENTGELFF.

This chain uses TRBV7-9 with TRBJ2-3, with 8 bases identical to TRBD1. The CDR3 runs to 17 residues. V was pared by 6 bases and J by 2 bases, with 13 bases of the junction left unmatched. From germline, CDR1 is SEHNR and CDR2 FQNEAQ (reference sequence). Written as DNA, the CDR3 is TGTGCCAGCAGTTCCGACCCGGACAGGGCCCTCACAGATACGCAGTATTTT. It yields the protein CASSSDPDRALTDTQYF.

CDR3 sequence reads: CASGLSPVVYGYTF. The CDR3 region has the DNA TGTGCTAGTGGTTTGTCTCCAGTAGTCTATGGCTACACCTTC. The chain links TRBV12-5 to TRBJ1-2; D unclear. Germline CDR1 is LGHNT and CDR2 is FRNRAP. V lost 2 bases and J lost 4, with 11 bases in between. This CDR3 has 14 residues.

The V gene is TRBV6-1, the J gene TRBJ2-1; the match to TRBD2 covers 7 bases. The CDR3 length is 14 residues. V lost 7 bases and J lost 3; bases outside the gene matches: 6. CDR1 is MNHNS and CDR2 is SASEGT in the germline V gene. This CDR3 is CASKRLADYNEQFF. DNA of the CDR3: TGTGCCAGCAAAAGACTAGCCGACTACAATGAGCAGTTCTTC.

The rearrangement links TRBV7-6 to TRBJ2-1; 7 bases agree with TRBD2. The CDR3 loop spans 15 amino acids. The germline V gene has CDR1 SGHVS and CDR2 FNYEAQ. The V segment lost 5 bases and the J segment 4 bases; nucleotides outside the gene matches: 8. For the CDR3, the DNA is TGTGCCAGCAGCCCCCTAGCGGAGACGTACAATGAGCAGTTCTTC. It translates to CASSPLAETYNEQFF.

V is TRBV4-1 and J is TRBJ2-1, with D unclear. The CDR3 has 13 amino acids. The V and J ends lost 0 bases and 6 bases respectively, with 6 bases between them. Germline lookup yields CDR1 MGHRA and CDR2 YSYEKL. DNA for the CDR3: TGCGCCAGCAGCCAAGACAGCGCCAATGAGCAGTTCTTC. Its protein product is CASSQDSANEQFF.

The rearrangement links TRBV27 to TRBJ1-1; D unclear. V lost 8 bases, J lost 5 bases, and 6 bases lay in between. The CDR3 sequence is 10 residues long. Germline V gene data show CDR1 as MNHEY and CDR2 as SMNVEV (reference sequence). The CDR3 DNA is TGTGCCAGCGGAACTACTGAAGCTTTCTTT. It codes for CASGTTEAFF.

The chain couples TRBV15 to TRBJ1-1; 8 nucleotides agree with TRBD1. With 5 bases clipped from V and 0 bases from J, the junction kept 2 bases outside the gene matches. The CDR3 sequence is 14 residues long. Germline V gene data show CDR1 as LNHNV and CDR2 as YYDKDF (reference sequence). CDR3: CATSGTGLNTEAFF. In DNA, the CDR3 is TGTGCCACCAGCGGGACAGGCTTGAACACTGAAGCTTTCTTT.

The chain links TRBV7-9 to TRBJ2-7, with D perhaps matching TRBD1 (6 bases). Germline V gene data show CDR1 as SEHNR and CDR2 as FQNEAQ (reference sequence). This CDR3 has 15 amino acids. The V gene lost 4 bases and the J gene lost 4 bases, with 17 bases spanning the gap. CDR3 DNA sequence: TGTGCCAGCAGCTCTCCAGGGGCGTCAAATTACGAGCAGTACTTC. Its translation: CASSSPGASNYEQYF.

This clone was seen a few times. The CDR3 DNA is TGTGCCAGCAGCCAAGACTGGGCGGGCGTGATAGATACGCAGTATTTT. Translated: CASSQDWAGVIDTQYF. The V call is TRBV14, the J call TRBJ2-3; perhaps TRBD2 as D (5 bases). CDR3 length: 16 residues. Per the germline V gene, CDR1 is SGHDN and CDR2 is FVKESK. The ends were cut back, 0 bases at V and 5 bases at J, with 15 bases in the middle.

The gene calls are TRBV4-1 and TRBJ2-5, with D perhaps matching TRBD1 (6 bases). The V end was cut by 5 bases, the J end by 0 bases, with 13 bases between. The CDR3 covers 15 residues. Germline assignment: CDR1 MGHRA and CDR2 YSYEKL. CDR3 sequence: CASSLTTGDQETQYF. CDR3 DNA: TGCGCCAGCAGCTTGACGACAGGAGACCAAGAGACCCAGTACTTC.

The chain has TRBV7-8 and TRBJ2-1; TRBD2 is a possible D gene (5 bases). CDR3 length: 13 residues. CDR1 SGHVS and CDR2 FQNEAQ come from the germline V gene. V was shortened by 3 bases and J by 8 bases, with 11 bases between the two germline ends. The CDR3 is CASSLGSGDEQFF. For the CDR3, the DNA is TGTGCCAGCAGCTTGGGATCCGGGGATGAGCAGTTCTTC.

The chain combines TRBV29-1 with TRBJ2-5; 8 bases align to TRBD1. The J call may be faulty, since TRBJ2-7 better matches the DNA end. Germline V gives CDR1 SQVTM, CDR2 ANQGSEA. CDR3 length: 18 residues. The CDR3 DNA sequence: TGCAGCGTTGAAGATAGGGGTGGAAGGGGGGACAGGCCCTACGAGCAGTACTTC. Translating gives CSVEDRGGRGDRPYEQYF.

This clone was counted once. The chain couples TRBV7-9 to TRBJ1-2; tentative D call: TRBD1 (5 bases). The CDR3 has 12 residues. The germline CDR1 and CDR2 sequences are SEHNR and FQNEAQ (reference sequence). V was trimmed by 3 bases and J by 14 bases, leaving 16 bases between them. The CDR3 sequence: CASSFLGTPRTF. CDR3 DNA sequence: TGTGCCAGCAGCTTTTTGGGGACCCCGCGGACCTTC.

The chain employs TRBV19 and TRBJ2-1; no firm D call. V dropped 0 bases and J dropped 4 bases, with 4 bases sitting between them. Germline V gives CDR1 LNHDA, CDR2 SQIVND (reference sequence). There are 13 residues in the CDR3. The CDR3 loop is CASSIDPYNEQFF. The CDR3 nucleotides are TGTGCCAGTAGTATAGACCCATACAATGAGCAGTTCTTC.

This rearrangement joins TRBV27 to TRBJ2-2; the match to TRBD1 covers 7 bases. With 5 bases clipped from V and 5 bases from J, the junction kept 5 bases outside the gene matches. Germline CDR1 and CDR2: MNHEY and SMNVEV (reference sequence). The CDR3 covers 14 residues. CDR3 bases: TGTGCCAGCAGTGAGGGGGCGCGGACCGGGGAGCTGTTTTTT. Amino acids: CASSEGARTGELFF.

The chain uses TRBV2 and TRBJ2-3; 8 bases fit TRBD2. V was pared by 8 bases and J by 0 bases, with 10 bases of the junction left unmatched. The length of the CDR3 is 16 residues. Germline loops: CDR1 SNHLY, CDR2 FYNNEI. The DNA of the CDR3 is TGTGCCAGCTTGGTCGGACTAGCCCTAAGCACAGATACGCAGTATTTT. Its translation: CASLVGLALSTDTQYF.

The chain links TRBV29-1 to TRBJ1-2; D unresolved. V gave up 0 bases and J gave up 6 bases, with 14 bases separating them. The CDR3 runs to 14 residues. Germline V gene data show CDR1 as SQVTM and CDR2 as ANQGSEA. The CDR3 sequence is CSVEEGPAIDGYTF. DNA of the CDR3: TGCAGCGTTGAAGAAGGTCCGGCGATTGATGGCTACACCTTC.